This TCR beta chain is drawn from a study of a mutant IDH1 vaccine in newly diagnosed glioma. About the research overall: In weeks 1, 3, 5, 7, 11, 15, 19 and 23, patients were immunized, eight times in all. Vaccination began 4-6 weeks post radiotherapy alone, or with temozolomide cycles. Findings and caveats of the study: Pseudoprogression appeared unlinked to shifts in leading peripheral T cell clonotypes.

As for time point: week 5, during vaccination. Vaccine doses each comprised 300 ug of mutant IDH1 20-mer peptide, with topical imiquimod. New WHO grade 3 or 4 astrocytomas that were IDH1-mutant and ATRX-lost occurred in the donors. As for this clone: Its antigen is currently unknown.

Germline CDR1 is LGHNA and CDR2 is YSLEER. This CDR3 contains 15 residues. The trim removed 0 bases at V and 14 bases at J, leaving 13 bases unmatched. Generated by immunoSEQ multiplex PCR, the TCRdb table keeps only in-frame clones and is missing some. The sample has 40,000 to 60,000 clones; about three quarters are singletons. This receptor was obtained from a woman in her forties with glioma. The chain joins TRBV4-3 to TRBJ1-2; 9 nucleotides align to TRBD1. The material sequenced was PBMCs, taken from a glioma patient whose treatment included an IDH1 peptide vaccine. In nucleotides, the CDR3 is TGCGCCAGCAGCCAAGATTTTGGGGACAGGGTACCCATTACCTTC. It yields the protein CASSQDFGDRVPITF.